The next 14 T cell receptor beta chains were all read from a single sample in a study of regulatory T cells in long-lasting Graves disease. The time point was: persistent/refractory GD, antithyroid drugs over 5 years with positive TRAb. PBMCs provided the RNA from which the TCR library was made. Assembly of TCR beta libraries relied on iRepertoire HTBI primers together with Arm-PCR of CDR3 regions. TCRdb reprocessed the multiplex PCR reads via MiXCR and lists one record per CDR3 protein. Among some 430,000 distinct CDR3 sequences listed, approximately 21% were seen once. Sequenced material: peripheral blood mononuclear cells (PBMCs), taken when the disease was refractory, from a patient treated with antithyroid drugs. These receptors were obtained from a female donor with Graves disease.

In this sample, this clonotype turned up a few times. The V gene is TRBV30, the J gene TRBJ1-5; TRBD1 matches at 8 bases. The length of the CDR3 is 16 residues. CDR1 is GTSNPN, CDR2 SVGIG, per germline (reference sequence). Losses at the gene ends were 0 bases for V and 5 bases for J; bases not matched to a gene: 9. CDR3 in amino acids: CAWSVPGQGAYQPQHF. CDR3 nucleotides: TGTGCCTGGAGTGTACCGGGCCAGGGGGCCTATCAGCCCCAGCATTTT.

This sequence joins TRBV2 and TRBJ2-1, with 10 bases identical to TRBD2. Germline trimming cut 4 bases from V and 9 bases from J; bases unmatched to any gene: 3. Germline V gene data show CDR1 as SNHLY and CDR2 as FYNNEI. The CDR3 is 13 amino acids. Written as DNA, the CDR3 is TGTGCCAGCAGTGTTACTAGCGGGACTGAGCAGTTCTTC. Translating it yields CASSVTSGTEQFF.

This clonotype was counted a few times. V is TRBV29-1 and J is TRBJ2-7; D not resolved. The V and J ends lost 4 bases and 0 bases respectively, with 7 bases between them. This CDR3 spans 12 amino acids. Germline-derived CDR1 and CDR2 are SQVTM and ANQGSEA. This chain's CDR3 is CSVVSNSYEQYF. In DNA form, the CDR3 reads TGCAGCGTTGTCAGTAACTCCTACGAGCAGTACTTC.

Comment on this clonotype: Being one base from a much bigger clone, this may be a read error. The chain couples TRBV19 to TRBJ1-2; TRBD1 might be the D (5 bases). Between the trimmed V and J ends, which lost 9 bases and 1 base, there was a span of 12 bases. Looked up from germline, CDR1 is LNHDA and CDR2 is SQIVND (reference sequence). This CDR3 is 13 amino acids long. CDR3: CASGTEDNYGYTF. In DNA, the CDR3 is TGTGCCAGCGGGACGGAGGATAACTATGGCTACACCTTC.

This clonotype has ten or more counts. Germline is not matched at one junction end, which may reflect a read error. The V call is TRBV20-1, the J call TRBJ2-5; TRBD2 matches at 9 bases. The germline V gene has CDR1 DFQATT and CDR2 SNEGSKA (reference sequence). The CDR3 length is 17 residues. The CDR3 protein is CSASGVGSGWDQETQYF. In DNA, the CDR3 is TGCAGCGCTAGCGGGGTTGGTAGCGGGTGGGACCAAGAGACCCAGTACTTC.

At least ten counts were recorded for this clonotype. The chain carries TRBV28 and TRBJ1-2; tentatively, D is TRBD1 (5 bases). The CDR3 length is 15 residues. CDR1 and CDR2 (germline): MDHEN, SYDVKM. V lost 5 bases, J lost 7 bases, and 20 bases lay in between. CDR3 loop: CASSPQSGALVGYTF. In nucleotides, the CDR3 is TGTGCCAGCAGTCCGCAGTCCGGGGCCCTTGTTGGCTACACCTTC.

This clonotype was counted only a few times. The chain combines TRBV27 with TRBJ1-1; D might be TRBD1 (6 bases). The CDR3 consists of 17 residues. Trimming removed 1 base from V and 1 base from J, with 16 bases in between. Per the germline V gene, CDR1 is MNHEY and CDR2 is SMNVEV (reference sequence). For the CDR3, the DNA is TGTGCCAGCAGTTTATTAGGCGGCAGGGGAAAGAACACTGAAGCTTTCTTT. The encoded protein is CASSLLGGRGKNTEAFF.

This clonotype was detected many times. This chain connects TRBV2 to TRBJ1-4; possibly TRBD1 for D (5 bases). The CDR3 sequence is 14 residues long. Germline assignment: CDR1 SNHLY and CDR2 FYNNEI. Trimming stripped 8 bases from V and 7 bases from J, with 17 bases between. The chain's CDR3 is CASHGGYLGEKLFF. For the CDR3, the DNA is TGTGCCAGCCACGGGGGGTACTTGGGTGAAAAACTGTTTTTT.

This clonotype has ten or more counts. The chain joins TRBV28 to TRBJ2-7; D gene ambiguous. V was trimmed by 5 bases and J by 3 bases, leaving 11 bases between them. Germline values: CDR1 MDHEN, CDR2 SYDVKM. This CDR3 has 13 amino acids. As DNA, the CDR3 is TGTGCCAGCAGTCCCCACGGCCGCTACGAGCAGTACTTC. Its translation: CASSPHGRYEQYF.

The chain is built from TRBV5-1 and TRBJ1-1; D unresolved. Germline assignment: CDR1 SGHRS and CDR2 YFSETQ. CDR3 length: 18 amino acids. Trimming pared 0 bases from V and 1 base from J, leaving 19 bases between. The CDR3 protein is CASSLGRQPSDRNTEAFF. The CDR3 region has the DNA TGCGCCAGCAGCTTGGGCAGGCAACCCTCAGATAGGAACACTGAAGCTTTCTTT.

The chain uses TRBV9 and TRBJ1-5, with D perhaps matching TRBD1 (5 bases). The CDR3 is 15 residues long. Germline V gene sequence: CDR1 SGDLS, CDR2 YYNGEE. The V and J ends lost 3 bases and 0 bases respectively, with 10 bases between them. Here the CDR3 DNA reads TGTGCCAGCAGCGGTACAGGCCATAGCAATCAGCCCCAGCATTTT. Translating it yields CASSGTGHSNQPQHF.

This clonotype has a single count. The chain joins TRBV30 to TRBJ1-3; 8 bases are shared with TRBD1. Trimming at V came to 8 bases and at J to 5 bases, leaving 8 bases not matched to a gene. The CDR3 sequence is 13 residues long. CDR1 and CDR2 from the germline V gene are GTSNPN and SVGIG (reference sequence). CDR3 nucleotides: TGTGCCGGACGACAGGGGTTGCGAAACACCATATATTTT. As protein: CAGRQGLRNTIYF.

This clonotype was observed many times. The chain employs TRBV28 and TRBJ1-2, with no clear D. Trimming took off 4 bases at V and 6 bases at J, with 9 bases between the two ends. From germline, CDR1 is MDHEN and CDR2 SYDVKM. The CDR3 is 12 residues long. CDR3 sequence: CASSSPGNGYTF. The CDR3 coding sequence is TGTGCCAGCAGTTCTCCCGGGAATGGCTACACCTTC.

Remarks on this clonotype: The junction differs from germline at one of its ends, possibly a read error. This chain uses TRBV7-9 with TRBJ1-1, with 10 positions matching TRBD1. This CDR3 has 15 residues. Germline V gene data show CDR1 as SEHNR and CDR2 as FQNEAQ (reference sequence). The chain's CDR3 is CASSQAWTGGTEASF. CDR3 nucleotides: TGTGCCAGCAGCCAAGCCTGGACAGGGGGAACTGAAGCTTCCTTT.